The 32 T cell receptor beta chains listed next were all sequenced from one sample in a study of cytomegalovirus exposure and HLA in healthy donors. The PCR employed 60 Vbeta primers together with 13 Jbeta primers. This table comes from immunoSEQ multiplex PCR, and its TCRdb copy is limited to in-frame clones, with some not included. This sample has about 160,000 clones, with roughly 80% found just once. Sequenced material: PBMCs. Receptors originate from a male donor in good health and CMV-seropositive.

The chain combines TRBV6-1 with TRBJ1-1, with D possibly matching TRBD1 (5 bases). V was pared by 3 bases and J by 0 bases, with 11 bases between. The CDR3 is 15 residues long. In germline, CDR1 is MNHNS, CDR2 SASEGT. The CDR3, as DNA: TGTGCCAGCAGTGACCCCCCAGGGTTGAACACTGAAGCTTTCTTT. It yields the protein CASSDPPGLNTEAFF.

The chain links TRBV5-5 to TRBJ1-5; D call uncertain. Trimming cost V 4 bases and J 3 bases, with 14 bases left between them. This CDR3 has 15 residues. Germline CDR1 reads SGHKS; CDR2 reads YYEKEE (reference sequence). The CDR3 region has the DNA TGTGCCAGCAGCCTAGCTGGGAGTACCAATCAGCCCCAGCATTTT. It is translated as CASSLAGSTNQPQHF.

With regard to this clone: A read error may account for a junction end that differs from germline. The V call is TRBV30, the J call TRBJ2-4; 12 bases fit TRBD2. The CDR3 has 15 residues. Germline loops: CDR1 GTSNPN, CDR2 SVGIG (reference sequence). In DNA form, the CDR3 reads TGTGCCTGGAGTCAGACTAGCGGGAGAATCAACAGTCAGTACTTC. Its translation is CAWSQTSGRINSQYF.

J is TRBJ1-2 and V is TRBV28, with TRBD1 matching 9 bases. The germline V gene encodes CDR1 MDHEN and CDR2 SYDVKM. After removal of 5 bases from V and 4 bases from J, the junction contained 5 bases not matched to a gene. There are 14 residues in the CDR3. This CDR3 reads CASSHRGLGYGYTF. The CDR3 coding sequence is TGTGCCAGCAGTCACAGGGGGCTAGGCTATGGCTACACCTTC.

The chain has TRBV10-1 and TRBJ1-6; D not resolved. The CDR3 is 18 residues long. Germline CDR1 reads WNHNN; CDR2 reads SYGVQD (reference sequence). V was shortened by 0 bases and J by 0 bases, with 12 bases between the two germline ends. The CDR3, as DNA: TGCGCCAGCAGTGAGTCGTTACCAGGAAGCTCCTATAATTCACCCCTCCACTTT. As protein: CASSESLPGSSYNSPLHF.

V gene TRBV9 combines with J gene TRBJ1-3; possibly TRBD1 for D (5 bases). Germline lookup yields CDR1 SGDLS and CDR2 YYNGEE. The CDR3 sequence is 15 residues long. The ends were cut back, 0 bases at V and 1 base at J, with 8 bases in the middle. The CDR3 is CASSVAGISGNTIYF. In DNA, the CDR3 is TGTGCCAGCAGCGTAGCAGGGATTTCTGGAAACACCATATATTTT.

This clone came up a few times. This chain connects TRBV11-2 to TRBJ1-1; D possibly corresponds to TRBD1 (5 bases). Trimming took 2 bases from V and 4 from J, leaving 8 bases between them. This CDR3 comprises 13 residues. In germline, CDR1 is SGHAT, CDR2 FQNNGV. The CDR3 DNA is TGTGCCAGCAGCTTACGGCAGGGCACTGAAGCTTTCTTT. It is translated as CASSLRQGTEAFF.

CDR3 region: CASSFRDTVGAQYF. The CDR3 DNA reads as TGTGCCAGCAGCTTCCGGGACACCGTGGGGGCCCAGTACTTC. This chain joins TRBV5-4 and TRBJ2-5; tentative D call: TRBD1 (6 bases). Germline-derived CDR1 and CDR2 are SGHNT and YYREEE (reference sequence). V dropped 2 bases and J dropped 9 bases, with 17 bases sitting between them. This CDR3 has 14 residues.

The chain recombines TRBV30 with TRBJ2-7, with D possibly being TRBD1 (6 bases). Per germline, CDR1 GTSNPN and CDR2 SVGIG (reference sequence). Trimming cost V 6 bases and J 2 bases, with 11 bases left between them. The CDR3 sequence is 12 residues long. DNA of the CDR3: TGTGCCTGTAGCCGGGACACCTACGAGCAGTACTTC. Translated: CACSRDTYEQYF.

V is TRBV10-3 and J is TRBJ2-1; 9 nucleotides line up with TRBD1. Germline V gene sequence: CDR1 ENHRY, CDR2 SYGVKD. The CDR3 is 15 residues long. V trimming: 6 bases; J trimming: 6 bases; junction bases outside the gene matches: 9. CDR3 in DNA: TGTGCCATCAGGGACAGGGGCCCAACAGGCAATGAGCAGTTCTTC. It codes for CAIRDRGPTGNEQFF.

J is TRBJ2-5 and V is TRBV11-2, with 7 bases aligning to TRBD2. Trimming at V came to 6 bases and at J to 4 bases, leaving 5 bases not matched to a gene. Germline CDR1 is SGHAT and CDR2 is FQNNGV. The CDR3 spans 13 residues. This chain's CDR3 is CASSASGGETQYF. The CDR3 bases are TGTGCCAGCAGTGCCTCGGGAGGAGAGACCCAGTACTTC.

The J gene is TRBJ2-2, the V gene TRBV6-5, with 13 positions matching TRBD2. The junction had 4 bases not matched to a gene; V was cut back by 9 bases and J by 6 bases. The CDR3 loop spans 14 amino acids. CDR1 is MNHEY, CDR2 SVGAGI, per germline. CDR3 DNA: TGTGCCAGTGGACTAGCGGGAGTGTCCGGGGAGCTGTTTTTT. Residues: CASGLAGVSGELFF.

The rearrangement joins TRBV19 to TRBJ2-6; 10 nucleotides agree with TRBD1. V was clipped by 4 bases and J by 2 bases; unmatched bases: 5. There are 17 residues in the CDR3. Germline V CDR1 and CDR2: LNHDA, SQIVND (reference sequence). CDR3 sequence: CASSTRTGGTGANVLTF. The CDR3 DNA reads as TGTGCCAGTAGTACGCGGACAGGGGGTACTGGGGCCAACGTCCTGACTTTC.

This clone was observed a handful of times. The chain has TRBV2 and TRBJ1-5; TRBD1 matches at 9 bases. Per germline, CDR1 SNHLY and CDR2 FYNNEI. Trimming took 6 bases from V and 3 from J; bases not matched to a gene: 3. There are 14 residues in the CDR3. DNA of the CDR3: TGTGCCAGCAGGGACAGGGGCGTCAATCAGCCCCAGCATTTT. It specifies CASRDRGVNQPQHF.

The chain uses TRBV5-1 and TRBJ2-1; the D is unclear. The CDR3 length is 15 residues. Looked up from germline, CDR1 is SGHRS and CDR2 is YFSETQ. V lost 6 bases to trimming and J lost 4 bases, with 17 bases between them. This CDR3 is CASTFTDRPYNEQFF. The CDR3 DNA reads TGCGCCAGCACCTTCACAGACCGCCCTTACAATGAGCAGTTCTTC.

This chain connects TRBV29-1 to TRBJ1-2; tentative D call: TRBD1 (5 bases). Germline V gene lookup returns CDR1 SQVTM and CDR2 ANQGSEA. Deletions cut 6 bases from V and 5 bases from J, with 13 bases between. The CDR3 contains 12 residues. This CDR3 is CSVADSPYGYTF. The CDR3 DNA is TGCAGCGTGGCCGACAGTCCTTATGGCTACACCTTC.

The gene calls are TRBV13 and TRBJ2-3; 7 bases map to TRBD2. This CDR3 has 14 amino acids. The V and J ends lost 3 bases and 3 bases, in that order; junction bases with no gene match: 3. The germline gives CDR1 PRHDT, CDR2 FYEKMQ (reference sequence). The CDR3: CASSLGGRTDTQYF. The DNA of the CDR3 is TGTGCCAGCAGCTTGGGCGGGAGAACAGATACGCAGTATTTT.

This chain uses TRBV4-1 with TRBJ2-5; 8 bases match TRBD2. Germline CDR1 is MGHRA and CDR2 is YSYEKL. This CDR3 has 15 residues. V trimming: 0 bases; J trimming: 5 bases; junction bases outside the gene matches: 5. DNA of the CDR3: TGCGCCAGCAGCCAAGATTCGGGGGGGTTGGAGACCCAGTACTTC. It codes for CASSQDSGGLETQYF.

The chain has TRBV7-2 and TRBJ1-2, with 11 bases lining up with TRBD1. The CDR3 is 15 residues long. Per the germline V gene, CDR1 is SGHTA and CDR2 is FQGNSA. Trimming took 3 bases from V and 4 from J; bases not matched to a gene: 4. The CDR3: CASSFLGQGVYGYTF. The DNA for the CDR3 is TGTGCCAGCAGCTTTCTGGGACAGGGGGTCTATGGCTACACCTTC.

The chain couples TRBV30 to TRBJ1-4, with TRBD1 as a possible D gene (5 bases). The CDR3 sequence is 14 residues long. The V gene lost 1 base and the J gene lost 3 bases, with 9 bases spanning the gap. CDR1 is GTSNPN and CDR2 is SVGIG in the germline V gene (reference sequence). CDR3 nucleotides: TGTGCCTGGAGTGCCCTAGGGGCTAATGAAAAACTGTTTTTT. Amino acids: CAWSALGANEKLFF.

V and J are TRBV4-1 and TRBJ1-2; 7 bases agree with TRBD1. This CDR3 comprises 15 residues. Germline values: CDR1 MGHRA, CDR2 YSYEKL. V was clipped by 4 bases and J by 5 bases; unmatched bases: 10. CDR3 in amino acids: CASSRPWDSSYGYTF. CDR3 bases: TGCGCCAGCAGCCGGCCCTGGGACAGTTCTTATGGCTACACCTTC.

About this clone itself: This sample includes further DNA sequences coding for the same CDR3. This chain joins TRBV6-1 and TRBJ2-5, with a tentative D call TRBD2 (7 bases). CDR3 length: 14 residues. V lost 8 bases, J lost 2 bases, and 15 bases lay in between. Germline loops: CDR1 MNHNS, CDR2 SASEGT. The CDR3 loop reads CASSGGPSQETQYF. The CDR3 DNA sequence: TGTGCCAGCTCCGGGGGGCCATCACAAGAGACCCAGTACTTC.

V usage is TRBV7-8 and J usage is TRBJ2-1; 7 nucleotides line up with TRBD2. Germline CDR1 and CDR2: SGHVS and FQNEAQ. V was clipped by 7 bases and J by 5 bases; unmatched bases: 17. This CDR3 is built from 17 residues. CDR3 in DNA: TGTGCCAGCACCATAGGCGTGGCGGGAGCGGGCCACAATGAGCAGTTCTTC. As protein: CASTIGVAGAGHNEQFF.

The chain recombines TRBV6-1 with TRBJ1-1, with 8 nucleotides matching TRBD1. From germline, CDR1 is MNHNS and CDR2 SASEGT. The CDR3 is 9 amino acids. In DNA, the CDR3 is TGTGCTTACGGGACAGGAGCTTTCTTT. Its protein is CAYGTGAFF.

V usage is TRBV11-3 and J usage is TRBJ1-1, with 11 bases identical to TRBD1. Looked up from germline, CDR1 is SGHNT and CDR2 is YENEEA. CDR3 length: 14 amino acids. The V gene end was trimmed by 5 bases and the J gene end by 6 bases; junction bases not matched to a gene: 5. Here the CDR3 reads CASSIGQGAPEAFF. DNA for the CDR3: TGTGCCAGCAGCATAGGACAGGGGGCCCCTGAAGCTTTCTTT.

To note about this clone: A junction boundary mismatches the germline segment, possibly from a read error. V and J are TRBV28 and TRBJ2-6; possible D gene TRBD1, 5 bases. The germline V gene has CDR1 MDHEN and CDR2 SYDVKM. CDR3 length: 15 residues. CDR3 residues: CATLWRGSGANGLTF. CDR3 bases: TGTGCCACCCTATGGCGCGGCTCTGGGGCCAACGGCCTGACTTTC.

The V gene is TRBV7-6, the J gene TRBJ1-4; possibly TRBD1 for D (6 bases). The germline V gene encodes CDR1 SGHVS and CDR2 FNYEAQ. The germline V and J ends were trimmed by 4 bases and 8 bases, with 20 bases remaining between them. This CDR3 is built from 16 residues. CDR3 sequence reads: CASSSTIPGDGEKLFF. The CDR3 bases are TGTGCCAGCAGCTCCACAATCCCAGGGGACGGAGAAAAACTGTTTTTT.

The chain carries TRBV9 and TRBJ2-5; TRBD1 matches at 9 bases. V shed 3 bases, J shed 0 bases, and the junction held 9 bases outside the gene matches. CDR1 and CDR2 from the germline V gene are SGDLS and YYNGEE. The CDR3 loop spans 17 amino acids. CDR3 sequence reads: CASSETGTGFYQETQYF. The CDR3 DNA is TGTGCCAGCAGCGAAACCGGGACAGGGTTTTACCAAGAGACCCAGTACTTC.

CDR3 residues: CASRSSGGLVKQYF. The CDR3 nucleotides are TGTGCCAGCAGATCTAGCGGGGGACTCGTGAAGCAGTACTTC. This chain joins TRBV5-8 and TRBJ2-7; 10 bases map to TRBD2. The CDR3 is 14 residues long. CDR1 SGHTS and CDR2 YDEGEE come from the germline V gene. Trimming took 5 bases from V and 8 from J; bases not matched to a gene: 10.

To note about this clone: In the same sample, other DNA sequences code for this CDR3. The rearrangement uses TRBV5-1 and TRBJ2-3; 8 bases map to TRBD1. After removal of 2 bases from V and 3 bases from J, the junction contained 2 bases not matched to a gene. Germline V gene sequence: CDR1 SGHRS, CDR2 YFSETQ. The CDR3 covers 14 residues. The DNA of the CDR3 is TGCGCCAGCAGCTTTGGACAGGGAACAGATACGCAGTATTTT. This translates into CASSFGQGTDTQYF.

The V gene is TRBV28, the J gene TRBJ1-5, with 8 positions matching TRBD1. The J segment lost 5 bases and the V segment lost 9 bases, leaving 3 bases of the junction unmatched. The CDR3 extends over 12 amino acids. Germline V gives CDR1 MDHEN, CDR2 SYDVKM. CDR3 region: CASRQGYQPQHF. In DNA, the CDR3 is TGTGCCAGTCGACAGGGGTATCAGCCCCAGCATTTT.

The V call is TRBV11-2, the J call TRBJ1-5; no firm D call. Between the trimmed V and J ends, which lost 5 bases and 0 bases, there was a span of 11 bases. The CDR3 spans 15 residues. The germline CDR1 and CDR2 sequences are SGHAT and FQNNGV. In DNA form, the CDR3 reads TGTGCCAGCAGCCAGAACCCCAGTAGCAATCAGCCCCAGCATTTT. Its protein product is CASSQNPSSNQPQHF.